Described below is a single TCR beta chain sequence and its context. Many counts were recorded for this clonotype. Its binding antigen is unknown. The record has no base qualities; no much larger clone is one base away. The data stem from a study of spatial heterogeneity in lung cancer (dated by TCRdb to about 2019). General notes on the study: Beta-chain transcripts were consistently detected in greater numbers than alpha-chain transcripts, which likely reflects a higher abundance of beta-chain transcripts. In the raw uncorrected reads, each unique combination of TCR and UMI appeared on average more than ten times. The study quantitatively compared TCR alpha and beta repertoires across multiple tumor regions, matched nontumor lung and blood in non-small cell lung cancer. Nonsynonymous mutation counts, determined by whole-exome sequencing of tumor tissue, were related to features of the TCR repertoire. At surgery, both alpha and beta chains were TCR-sequenced in about 200 tumor regions, about 64 matched nontumor lung samples and around 50 PBMC samples.

From the germline V gene, CDR1 is SGHTA and CDR2 is FQGNSA. Reading from cysteine to phenylalanine, the CDR3 counts 15 amino acids. Solely the CDR3 DNA is kept, with 45 bases framed from the first base. V gives up 1 base and J gives up 12 bases, and the segment between their germline ends measures 19 bases. Study-wide findings and limitations: Confirming at a functional level the hypothesis that regional TCRs recognize regional mutations was considered to require additional single-cell paired TCR alpha and beta sequencing. Ubiquitous expanded tumor TCRs were found in blood more often at tumor resection than at routine follow-up.

The time point label on this specimen signifies: sample taken at primary tumor resection. TCR sequencing used whole RNA extracted from tumor and nontumor lung tissue, or from cryopreserved PBMC samples, without cell sorting. Samples were obtained from approximately 70 patients with early-stage, untreated non-small cell lung cancer from the lung TRACERx cohort. Only patients for whom sufficient RNA was available from at least two tumor regions were selected for TCR sequencing. Library preparation was by 5' RACE. TCRdb lists the instrument as NextSeq 500. In the TCR library protocol, a unique molecular identifier was attached to each TCR cDNA molecule so that PCR and sequencing errors could be corrected. In the authors' own workflow: TCR identification, UMI-based error correction and CDR3 extraction were all carried out with Decombinator tools. TCRs above a frequency of 2 per 1,000, corresponding to the top 1% of the tumor frequency distribution, were defined as expanded. Renyi diversity was calculated using the R vegan package after each repertoire was subsampled 100 times to 5,000 TCRs. CDR3 similarity networks were built from amino acid triplet string-kernel similarity, connecting CDR3s with pairwise similarity above 0.82. TCRdb trimmed the raw reads at Q25, called clones with MiXCR and kept productive beta chains. Rows are combined by CDR3 protein, so each entry shows the most common genes and DNA. TCRdb's processing, not the authors', yielded these V and J calls. Counted in this sample were 55,000 to 75,000 distinct CDR3 sequences; 8.4% of them appeared once. Less than 15% of the sample lies in the top ten.

The sample here was PBMCs, taken at surgery. The rearrangement combines TRBV7-2 with TRBJ2-1, with a weak D call of TRBD2 (8 bases match). This clonotype was sampled from a female donor with early-stage non-small cell lung cancer. The DNA is as follows: TGTGCCAGCAGCTTAGGGACTAGCAAGGGGACAGTGCAGTTCTTC. This codes for CASSLGTSKGTVQFF.